This T cell receptor beta chain was found in a study of blood T cell repertoires in COVID-19 (dated by TCRdb to the early 2020s). Describing the broader study: Samples covering the acute and convalescent phases of COVID-19 were provided by collaborators in the United States, Italy and Spain. The material from the prospective study consisted of cDNA or gDNA derived from T cells, B-cell-depleted T cells, or PBMCs. Subjects who had been exposed to COVID-19, were actively infected with it, or had recovered from it provided the deeply sampled blood TCRbeta repertoires that made up the dataset. A freely available public database, intended as a resource for researchers studying the immune response to SARS-CoV-2, is where the repertoires were released. The samples were drawn from the first 160 participants of the ongoing ImmuneRACE study and from 1,254 subjects provided by 6 global collaborators. Sample metadata almost always included a de-identified subject ID, COVID-19 status, age in years and sex. Where available, HLA class I and class II types were taken from metadata supplied by the sample provider and were not determined by assay-based typing. What the study reported, not specific to this receptor: How much clinical and demographic metadata was included differed by source and by participant, and the metadata was provided uncurated.

Whole blood was collected in K2EDTA tubes by collaborating institutions according to the institutions' own protocols. For TCRbeta analysis, collaborators shipped samples as frozen whole blood, isolated PBMCs, or DNA extracted from either of those sample types. With respect to this clone: It lacks a known antigen. One base away there is no much larger clone; base qualities are not given.

CDR1 and CDR2, per the germline V gene, are SGHTA and FQGTGA. Inclusive of the bounding cysteine and phenylalanine, the CDR3 is 16 residues long. Just the 48-base CDR3 DNA is kept, in frame starting at base 1. Compared with germline, V lacks 6 bases and J lacks 9 bases; bases without a gene match: 11. The immunoSEQ Assay, a bias-controlled multiplex PCR, was used to amplify TCRbeta CDR3 regions from genomic DNA. The study's own analysis went as follows. The number of nucleated cells in each sample was estimated from the amplification of reference gene primers within the assay. Sequence reads were collapsed and filtered to measure the absolute abundance of every unique TCRbeta CDR3 rearrangement. For each sample, productive Simpson clonality was calculated as the square root of Simpson's diversity index over productive rearrangements. Imported from immuneACCESS, the table was reduced by TCRdb to in-frame sequences with V and J called. These copies leave out some clones; in studies compared against another copy, an unresolved V gene accounts for under half, and the cause of the remainder is not known. V and J calls plus clone size are reproduced from that table; the DNA served to infer D and trimming. This sample holds some 90,000 clones; 72% were observed only once. About 26% of the sample comes from the top ten.

Sequencing was carried out using peripheral blood. The receptor was derived from a woman aged 60-75 years in a cohort sampled during active or convalescent COVID-19. The chain joins TRBV7-3 to TRBJ2-1; the central 13 bases match TRBD2. The base sequence is TGTGCCAGCAGTTGGGGCCCGGGACTAGCGGGGAGTGAGCAGTTCTTC. This translates into CASSWGPGLAGSEQFF.